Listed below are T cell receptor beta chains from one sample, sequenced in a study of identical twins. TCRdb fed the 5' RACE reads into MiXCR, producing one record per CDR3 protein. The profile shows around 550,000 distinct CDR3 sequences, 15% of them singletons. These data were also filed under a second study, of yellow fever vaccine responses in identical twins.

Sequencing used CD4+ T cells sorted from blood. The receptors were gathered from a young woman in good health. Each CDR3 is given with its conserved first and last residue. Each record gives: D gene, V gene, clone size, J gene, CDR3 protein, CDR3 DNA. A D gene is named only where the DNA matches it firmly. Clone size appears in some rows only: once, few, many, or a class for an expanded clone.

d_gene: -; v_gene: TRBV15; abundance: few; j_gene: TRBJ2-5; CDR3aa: CATSRSRLAGQETQYF; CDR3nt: TGTGCCACCAGCAGATCGAGGTTGGCGGGTCAAGAGACCCAGTACTTC
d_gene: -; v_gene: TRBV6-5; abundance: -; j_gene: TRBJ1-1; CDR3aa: CASSYSWQGNTEAFF; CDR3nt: TGTGCCAGCAGTTACTCTTGGCAGGGCAACACTGAAGCTTTCTTT
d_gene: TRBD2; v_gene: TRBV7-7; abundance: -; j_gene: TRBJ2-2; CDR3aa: CASSPGLAGVYGELFF; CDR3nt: TGTGCCAGCAGTCCCGGACTAGCGGGGGTATACGGGGAGCTGTTTTTT
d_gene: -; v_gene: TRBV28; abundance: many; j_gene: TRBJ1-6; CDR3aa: CASRTLYNSPLHF; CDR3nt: TGTGCCAGCAGGACACTTTATAATTCACCCCTCCACTTT
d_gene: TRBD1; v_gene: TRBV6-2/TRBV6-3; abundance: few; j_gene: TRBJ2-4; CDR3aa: CASTPVTGAFNIQYF; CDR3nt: TGTGCCAGCACCCCCGTGACAGGGGCGTTTAACATTCAGTACTTC
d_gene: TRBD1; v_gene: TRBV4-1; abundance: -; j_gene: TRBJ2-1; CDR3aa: CASSQDHPTGLRFF; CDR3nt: TGCGCCAGCAGCCAAGACCATCCGACAGGGTTACGGTTCTTC
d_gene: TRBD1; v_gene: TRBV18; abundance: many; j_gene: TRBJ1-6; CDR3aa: CASSVDRGSPLHF; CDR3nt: TGTGCCAGCTCCGTAGACAGGGGGTCACCCCTCCACTTT
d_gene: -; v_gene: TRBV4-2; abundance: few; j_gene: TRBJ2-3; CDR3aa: CASSQGGRQHGDTQYF; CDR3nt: TGTGCCAGCAGCCAAGGGGGGCGGCAGCACGGGGATACGCAGTATTTT
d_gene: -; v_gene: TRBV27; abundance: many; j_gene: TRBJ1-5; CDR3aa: CASSPGWGGRKDQPQHF; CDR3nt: TGTGCCAGCAGTCCTGGTTGGGGAGGGCGTAAGGATCAGCCCCAGCATTTT
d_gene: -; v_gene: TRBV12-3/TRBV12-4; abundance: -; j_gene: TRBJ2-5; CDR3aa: CASAPRIHQETQYF; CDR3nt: TGTGCCAGCGCGCCCAGGATCCACCAAGAGACCCAGTACTTC
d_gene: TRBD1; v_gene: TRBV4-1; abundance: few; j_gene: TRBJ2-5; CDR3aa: CASSPPFRDRGHETQYF; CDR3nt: TGCGCCAGCAGCCCCCCGTTTCGGGACAGGGGGCATGAGACCCAGTACTTC
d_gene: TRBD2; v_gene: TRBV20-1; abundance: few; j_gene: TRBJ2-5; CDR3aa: CIAGGFETQYF; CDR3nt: TGCATAGCGGGGGGTTTCGAGACCCAGTACTTC
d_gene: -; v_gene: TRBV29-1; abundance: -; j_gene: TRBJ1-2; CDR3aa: CSVTGQYTF; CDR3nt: TGCAGCGTTACGGGGCAGTACACCTTC
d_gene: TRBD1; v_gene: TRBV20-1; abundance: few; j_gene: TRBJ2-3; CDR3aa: CSASPLGTGSPVDTQYF; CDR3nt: TGCAGTGCTAGCCCCCTCGGGACAGGGAGCCCAGTGGATACGCAGTATTTT
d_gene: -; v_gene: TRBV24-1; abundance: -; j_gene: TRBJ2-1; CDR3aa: CATSDSRSYNEQFF; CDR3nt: TGTGCCACCAGTGATAGCCGTTCCTACAATGAGCAGTTCTTC
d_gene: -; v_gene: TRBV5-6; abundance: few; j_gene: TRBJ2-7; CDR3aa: CASSPPGGTSYEQYF; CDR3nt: TGTGCCAGCAGCCCCCCTGGGGGGACGTCCTACGAGCAGTACTTC
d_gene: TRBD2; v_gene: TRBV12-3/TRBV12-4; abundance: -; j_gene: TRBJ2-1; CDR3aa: CASKPGLAGGKQFF; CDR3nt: TGTGCCAGCAAACCGGGACTAGCGGGGGGGAAGCAGTTCTTC
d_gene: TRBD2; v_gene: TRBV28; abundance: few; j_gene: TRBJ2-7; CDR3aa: CASSSAGLGVRNEQYF; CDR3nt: TGTGCCAGCAGTTCCGCGGGACTAGGAGTTAGAAACGAGCAGTACTTC
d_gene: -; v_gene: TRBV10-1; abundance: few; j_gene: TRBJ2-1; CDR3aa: CASSESEKPPYNEQFF; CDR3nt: TGCGCCAGCAGTGAGTCAGAGAAACCTCCCTACAATGAGCAGTTCTTC
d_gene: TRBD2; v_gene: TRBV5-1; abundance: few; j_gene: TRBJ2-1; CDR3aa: CASSLVPGLAFIDEQFF; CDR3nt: TGCGCCAGCAGCTTGGTCCCGGGACTAGCTTTTATAGATGAGCAGTTCTTC
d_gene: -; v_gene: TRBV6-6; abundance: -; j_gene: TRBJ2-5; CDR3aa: CASLRGNQETQYF; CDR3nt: TGTGCCAGCCTTAGGGGGAACCAAGAGACCCAGTACTTC
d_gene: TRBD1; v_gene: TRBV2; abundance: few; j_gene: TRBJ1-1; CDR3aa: CAGRQGSTEAFF; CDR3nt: TGTGCCGGACGACAGGGCTCCACTGAAGCTTTCTTT
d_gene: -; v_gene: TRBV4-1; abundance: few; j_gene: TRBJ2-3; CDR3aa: CASSLQWASTDTQYF; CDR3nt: TGCGCCAGCAGCCTCCAATGGGCGAGCACAGATACGCAGTATTTT
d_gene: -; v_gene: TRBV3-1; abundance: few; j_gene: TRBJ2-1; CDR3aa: CASSSTGLQGEQFF; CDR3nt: TGTGCCAGCAGCTCAACAGGTCTACAGGGTGAGCAGTTCTTC
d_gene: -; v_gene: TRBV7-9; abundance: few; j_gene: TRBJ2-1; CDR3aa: CASSPGSTNEQFF; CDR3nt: TGTGCCAGCAGCCCTGGTTCAACGAATGAGCAGTTCTTC
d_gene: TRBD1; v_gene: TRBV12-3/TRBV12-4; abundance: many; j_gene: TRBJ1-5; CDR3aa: CASSLNRGNQPQHF; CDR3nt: TGTGCCAGCAGTTTAAACAGGGGGAATCAGCCCCAGCATTTT
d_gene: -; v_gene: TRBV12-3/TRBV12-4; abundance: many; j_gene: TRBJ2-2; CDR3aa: CASSFSGELFF; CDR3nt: TGTGCCAGCAGTTTTTCCGGGGAGCTGTTTTTT
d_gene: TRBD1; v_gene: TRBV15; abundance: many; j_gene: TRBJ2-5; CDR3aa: CATNKGQDQETQYF; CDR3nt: TGTGCCACCAACAAAGGACAGGACCAAGAGACCCAGTACTTC
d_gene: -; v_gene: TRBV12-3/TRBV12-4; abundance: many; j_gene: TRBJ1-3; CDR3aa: CASSQGVGNTIYF; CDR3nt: TGTGCCAGCAGTCAGGGAGTTGGAAACACCATATATTTT
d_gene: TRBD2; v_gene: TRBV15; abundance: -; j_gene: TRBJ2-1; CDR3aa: CATSRESGLLGREQFF; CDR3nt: TGTGCCACCAGCAGGGAATCGGGACTACTAGGGCGGGAGCAGTTCTTC
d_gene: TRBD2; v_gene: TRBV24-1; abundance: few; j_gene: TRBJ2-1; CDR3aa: CATSDRGLAGGSSYNEQFF; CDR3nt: TGTGCCACCAGTGATCGGGGACTAGCGGGGGGAAGCTCCTACAATGAGCAGTTCTTC
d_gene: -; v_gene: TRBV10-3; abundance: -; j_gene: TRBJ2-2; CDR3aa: CAISESPGTGELFF; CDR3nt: TGTGCCATCAGTGAGTCGCCAGGGACCGGGGAGCTGTTTTTT
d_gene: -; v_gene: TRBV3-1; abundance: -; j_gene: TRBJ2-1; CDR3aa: CATSHTTGSYNEQFF; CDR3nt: TGTGCCACCTCCCACACGACGGGGTCCTACAATGAGCAGTTCTTC
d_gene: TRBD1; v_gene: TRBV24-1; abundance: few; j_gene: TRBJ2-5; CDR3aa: CATSDPGQQETQYF; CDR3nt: TGTGCCACCAGTGATCCGGGACAGCAAGAGACCCAGTACTTC
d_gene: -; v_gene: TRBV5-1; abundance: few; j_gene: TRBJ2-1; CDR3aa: CASSLSEGGRSYNEQFF; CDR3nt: TGCGCCAGCAGCCTGAGTGAGGGGGGACGCTCCTACAATGAGCAGTTCTTC
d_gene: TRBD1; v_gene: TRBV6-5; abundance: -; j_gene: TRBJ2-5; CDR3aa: CASSYGPGTAQETQYF; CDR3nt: TGTGCCAGCAGTTACGGTCCCGGGACAGCGCAAGAGACCCAGTACTTC
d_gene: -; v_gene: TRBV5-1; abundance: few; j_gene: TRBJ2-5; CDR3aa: CASSLGEARYQETQYF; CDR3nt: TGCGCCAGCAGCTTGGGGGAGGCTCGGTACCAAGAGACCCAGTACTTC
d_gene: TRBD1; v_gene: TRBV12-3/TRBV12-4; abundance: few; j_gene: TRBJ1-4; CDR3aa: CASSRQGPTNEKLFF; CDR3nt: TGTGCCAGCAGTAGACAGGGACCAACTAATGAAAAACTGTTTTTT
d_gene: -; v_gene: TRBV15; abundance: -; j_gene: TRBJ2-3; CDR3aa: CATSRGPTDTQYF; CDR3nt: TGTGCCACCAGCAGGGGTCCAACAGATACGCAGTATTTT
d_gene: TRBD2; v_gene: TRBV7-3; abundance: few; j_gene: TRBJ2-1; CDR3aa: CASSFSGGSREQFF; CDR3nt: TGTGCCAGCAGCTTTAGCGGCGGGAGTAGGGAGCAGTTCTTC
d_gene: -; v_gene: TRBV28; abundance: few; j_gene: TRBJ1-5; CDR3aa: CASSLDLGGNQPQHF; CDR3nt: TGTGCCAGCAGCCTGGACCTGGGAGGCAATCAGCCCCAGCATTTT
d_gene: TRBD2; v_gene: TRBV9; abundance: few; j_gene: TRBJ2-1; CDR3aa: CASSGDPAGGFDGEQFF; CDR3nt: TGTGCCAGCAGCGGGGACCCAGCGGGAGGGTTTGATGGTGAGCAGTTCTTC
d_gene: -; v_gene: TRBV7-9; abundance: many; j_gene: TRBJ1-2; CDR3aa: CASSPTGDGYTF; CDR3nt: TGTGCCAGCAGCCCGACAGGTGATGGCTACACCTTC
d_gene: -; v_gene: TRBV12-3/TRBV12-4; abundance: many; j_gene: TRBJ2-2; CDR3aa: CASSLDRDTGELFF; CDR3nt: TGTGCCAGCAGTTTAGACAGGGACACCGGGGAGCTGTTTTTT
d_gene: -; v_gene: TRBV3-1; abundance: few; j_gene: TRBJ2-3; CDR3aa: CASSSGVFSTTDTQYF; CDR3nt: TGTGCCAGCAGCTCCGGGGTCTTCTCAACCACAGATACGCAGTATTTT
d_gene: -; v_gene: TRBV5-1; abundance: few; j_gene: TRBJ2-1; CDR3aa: CASSLGISTNEQFF; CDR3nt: TGCGCCAGCAGCTTGGGTATATCTACGAATGAGCAGTTCTTC
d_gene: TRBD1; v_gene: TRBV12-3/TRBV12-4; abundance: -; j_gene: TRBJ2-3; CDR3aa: CASRQGALRTDTQYF; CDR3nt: TGTGCCAGCAGACAGGGGGCCCTCCGCACAGATACGCAGTATTTT
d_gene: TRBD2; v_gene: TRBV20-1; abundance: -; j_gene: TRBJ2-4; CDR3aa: CSASLAGGPGRWGNIQYF; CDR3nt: TGCAGTGCTAGCCTAGCGGGAGGGCCCGGGCGATGGGGAAACATTCAGTACTTC
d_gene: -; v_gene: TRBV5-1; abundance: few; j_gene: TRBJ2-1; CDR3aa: CASSNGVGHTYNEQFF; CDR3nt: TGCGCCAGCAGCAACGGCGTAGGCCACACCTACAATGAGCAGTTCTTC